Sequencing of this T cell receptor (beta chain) was carried out in a study of cytomegalovirus exposure and HLA in healthy donors. The overall study: There were 350 to 400 genotyped donors. Of these, roughly 86% fell in the genetic ancestry cluster associated with self-reported Caucasian donors.

Study-wide results and limits: When presence/absence was analysed, sequencing depth was taken to be roughly uniform across donors. Previously analyzed data showed that most TCR beta V segments were productive at a frequency of about 90% or about 30%.

The primer mix had 60 Vbeta and 13 Jbeta primers. Assay used: immunoSEQ multiplex PCR; TCRdb lists only in-frame clones, some missing. Of about 150,000 clones in the sample, around a tenth were seen once. For this clone: Its antigen remains unknown.

CDR1 and CDR2 from the germline V gene are MNHNS and SASEGT. Trimming removed 4 bases from V and 1 base from J, with 13 bases in between. CDR3 length: 15 amino acids. This TCR was sampled from a male donor in good health and CMV-seronegative. Sequencing input: PBMCs. The V gene is TRBV6-1, the J gene TRBJ1-1, with D perhaps TRBD1 (5 bases). The CDR3 DNA follows: TGTGCCAGCAGTGCTCGGGGGGGTTCGAACACTGAAGCTTTCTTT. Translating it yields CASSARGGSNTEAFF.